This T cell receptor (beta chain) was retrieved from a study of blood T cells in healthy people across ages. The germline gives CDR1 LGHDT, CDR2 YNNKEL (reference sequence). The CDR3 length is 15 residues. Trimming cost V 3 bases and J 5 bases; bases outside gene matches: 8. The second PCR ran roughly 6 to 12 cycles with a sample-barcoded 5' primer and J-beta primers. TCRdb reprocessed the 5' RACE reads with MiXCR, giving one entry per CDR3 protein. The top ten hold approximately 51% of the sample, which has some 370,000 distinct CDR3 sequences, about 52% seen once. The chain links TRBV3-1 to TRBJ2-3, with 7 bases identical to TRBD2. This TCR was recovered from a man between 60 and 75 years old in good health. Material: blood. DNA of the CDR3: TGTGCCAGCAGCCAGGCTAGCGGCCACAAAGATACGCAGTATTTT. Amino acids: CASSQASGHKDTQYF.